This T cell receptor (beta chain) was obtained from a study of control samples from healthy donors and cancer patients. TCRdb's copy holds only in-frame clones and misses some; the assay was immunoSEQ multiplex PCR. The sample lists under 150,000 clones, about 95% occurring once. After removal of 4 bases from V and 1 base from J, the junction contained 8 bases not matched to a gene. Germline-derived CDR1 and CDR2 are SEHNR and FQNEAQ (reference sequence). The CDR3 is 17 amino acids. The chain has TRBV7-9 and TRBJ2-2; 8 bases are shared with TRBD1. This receptor was identified in a man aged 25 to 40 in good health. The sequenced sample consisted of blood. In DNA, the CDR3 is TGTGCCAGCAGCTCCGTGAAAGGACAGGGGAACACCGGGGAGCTGTTTTTT. Its protein is CASSSVKGQGNTGELFF.